The T cell receptor beta chain under discussion was sequenced for a study of cytomegalovirus exposure and HLA in healthy donors. The study, taken as a whole, reports: Analyzed later, association rates of TCRs varied across HLA loci, with DRB1 most and HLA-C fewest.

About this clone itself: Antigen: not known.

Healthy bone marrow donors made up the cohort. Vbeta (60) and Jbeta (13) primers were used in the PCR. Method: immunoSEQ multiplex PCR; TCRdb's copy keeps in-frame clones and lacks some. The sample lists about 160,000 clones, approximately 80% occurring once. Sequencing was carried out using PBMCs. This sequence was found in a male donor in good health and CMV-seropositive.

This CDR3 is CASSVAERGHETQYF. CDR3 DNA: TGTGCCAGCAGCGTAGCAGAGCGGGGGCACGAGACCCAGTACTTC. The J gene is TRBJ2-5, the V gene TRBV9, with 8 nucleotides matching TRBD2. Germline-derived CDR1 and CDR2 are SGDLS and YYNGEE. This CDR3 region has 15 residues. Germline trimming cut 0 bases from V and 5 bases from J; bases unmatched to any gene: 6.